This T cell receptor beta chain derives from a study of breast tumors, draining lymph nodes, adjacent tissues. Findings and caveats of the study: Tumor and nontumor repertoires were significantly more similar in luminal-like than in basal-like breast cancer. The data were judged consistent with most tumor T cells coming from lymph node and expanding in tumor. That most tumor T cells come from lymph nodes remained unproven. Tumor TCR diversity was below lymph nodes but above nontumor tissue.

Germline trimming cut 5 bases from V and 11 bases from J; bases unmatched to any gene: 22. CDR1 and CDR2 (germline): DFQATT, SNEGSKA (reference sequence). The CDR3 runs 17 residues. Breast cancer patients provided tissue from their axillary draining lymph nodes. From the multiplex PCR reads, TCRdb called clonotypes with MiXCR, one entry per CDR3 protein. The sample contains about 89,000 distinct CDR3 sequences, around 29% of which appear only once. Comments on this clonotype: Its specificity is unknown.

This TCR came from a female donor with breast cancer. Some clones in this sample may be carry-over from other donors' samples. The gene calls are TRBV20-1 and TRBJ2-3, with 10 bases lining up with TRBD2. The source material was axillary lymph node tissue. The CDR3 DNA sequence: TGCAGTGCTTGGACCGGGACTAGCGCCTCCCCGTACAATGAGCAGTATTTT. This translates into CSAWTGTSASPYNEQYF.